The 31 T cell receptor beta chains below were found in one sample sequenced in a study of sequential checkpoint blockade in melanoma. Data came from immunoSEQ multiplex PCR; TCRdb stores just in-frame clones and leaves some out. This table has about 12,000 clones, roughly two thirds appearing once. Specified treatment: randomized to nivolumab then ipilimumab (arm A) or the reverse (arm B). The source was CD8+ T cells sorted from blood (inferred from file names), collected from a patient given nivolumab and ipilimumab in sequence. The receptors were sampled from a human donor with melanoma.

By its share, this clone is medium-sized. This chain connects TRBV4-1 to TRBJ1-6, with 8 bases identical to TRBD1. The CDR3 consists of 14 residues. Germline CDR1 and CDR2: MGHRA and YSYEKL. The trim removed 5 bases at V and 7 bases at J, leaving 4 bases unmatched. The CDR3 reads CASSDDRGNSPLHF. CDR3 sequence (DNA): TGCGCCAGCAGCGACGACAGGGGAAATTCACCCCTCCACTTT.

This clone has just a few counts. The chain has TRBV10-3 and TRBJ2-1; TRBD2 aligns across 13 bases. Per the germline V gene, CDR1 is ENHRY and CDR2 is SYGVKD. The CDR3 consists of 16 residues. The V gene end was trimmed by 3 bases and the J gene end by 6 bases; junction bases not matched to a gene: 5. The CDR3 loop is CAISDPGTSGVNEQFF. CDR3 sequence (DNA): TGTGCCATCAGTGATCCCGGGACTAGCGGGGTCAATGAGCAGTTCTTC.

The chain joins TRBV2 to TRBJ1-2, with D unresolved. The length of the CDR3 is 14 residues. Germline values: CDR1 SNHLY, CDR2 FYNNEI. Deletions cut 7 bases from V and 4 bases from J, with 16 bases between. CDR3 loop: CASTRVFQIYGYTF. The CDR3 DNA sequence: TGTGCCAGCACTCGGGTCTTTCAAATCTATGGCTACACCTTC.

As DNA, the CDR3 is TGCGCCAGCAGCCAAGCGGAGAACTACTACGAGCAGTACTTC. Its protein product is CASSQAENYYEQYF. This chain uses TRBV4-1 with TRBJ2-7, with no clear D. Germline V gene data show CDR1 as MGHRA and CDR2 as YSYEKL. Trimming stripped 1 base from V and 3 bases from J, with 10 bases between. This CDR3 contains 14 residues.

Only a few counts were recorded for this clone. J is TRBJ2-7 and V is TRBV28; 9 positions match TRBD2. Germline-derived CDR1 and CDR2 are MDHEN and SYDVKM. The V segment lost 5 bases and the J segment 3 bases; nucleotides outside the gene matches: 2. This CDR3 region has 13 residues. DNA of the CDR3: TGTGCCAGCAGTAAAGCGGGGGGCTACGAGCAGTACTTC. As protein: CASSKAGGYEQYF.

A few counts support this clone. The CDR3 coding sequence is TGTGCCAGCAGCGTAGGCACAGGGTGGGGTGAAAAACTGTTTTTT. Amino acid sequence: CASSVGTGWGEKLFF. The chain has TRBV9 and TRBJ1-4, with D tentatively TRBD1 (6 bases). V lost 0 bases and J 7 bases, leaving 13 bases between the germline ends. The V gene's germline CDR1 is SGDLS and CDR2 YYNGEE. The CDR3 runs 15 residues. Combining the CDR3 with reference TRBV9 and TRBJ1-4 gives the whole variable domain DSGVTQTPKHLITATGQRVTLRCSPRSGDLSVYWYQQSLDQGLQFLIQYYNGEERAKGNILERFSAQQFPDLHSELNLSSLELGDSALYFCASSVGTGWGEKLFFGSGTQLSVL.

The chain has TRBV10-2 and TRBJ1-4; no reliable D call. The germline V and J ends were trimmed by 0 bases and 8 bases, with 16 bases remaining between them. CDR3 length: 16 amino acids. CDR1 and CDR2 from the germline V gene are WSHSY and SAAADI. CDR3 nucleotide sequence: TGCGCCAGCAGTGAGTCCCCCCTAGAGGTCGGGGAAAAACTGTTTTTT. It yields the protein CASSESPLEVGEKLFF.

This chain connects TRBV6-5 to TRBJ1-2; 8 bases are shared with TRBD1. This CDR3 is built from 16 residues. V lost 4 bases to trimming and J lost 4 bases; unmatched junction nucleotides: 11. Germline V lookup: CDR1 MNHEY, CDR2 SVGAGI. The CDR3 region has the DNA TGTGCCAGCAGTTTTCTCCCGACAGGGGAGGTCTATGGCTACACCTTC. Encoded protein: CASSFLPTGEVYGYTF.

CDR3 protein: CASSSYQWGGNTGELFF. The CDR3 DNA is TGTGCCAGCAGCTCCTATCAATGGGGGGGGAACACCGGGGAGCTGTTTTTT. The rearrangement uses TRBV7-9 and TRBJ2-2, with 7 bases aligning to TRBD2. In germline, CDR1 is SEHNR, CDR2 FQNEAQ (reference sequence). This CDR3 is 17 amino acids long. The V segment lost 4 bases and the J segment 1 base; nucleotides outside the gene matches: 9.

A few counts support this clone. This chain joins TRBV5-6 and TRBJ1-5; D is uncertain. Germline V gene data show CDR1 as SGHDT and CDR2 as YYEEEE. This CDR3 contains 13 residues. Trimming removed 0 bases at V and 4 bases at J, with 5 bases between. The CDR3 DNA reads TGTGCCAGCAGCTTGGAACTTAATCAGCCCCAGCATTTT. Its translation: CASSLELNQPQHF.

V usage is TRBV7-3 and J usage is TRBJ2-1, with a weak D call TRBD2 (6 bases). Germline V gives CDR1 SGHTA, CDR2 FQGTGA. The CDR3 is made up of 15 amino acids. The V end was cut by 8 bases, the J end by 0 bases, with 14 bases between. CDR3 region: CASGAGPSSYNEQFF. DNA of the CDR3: TGTGCCAGCGGGGCGGGGCCGAGCTCCTACAATGAGCAGTTCTTC.

The V and J genes are TRBV29-1 and TRBJ2-2; 12 positions agree with TRBD2. Trimming at V came to 6 bases and at J to 9 bases, leaving 2 bases not matched to a gene. Germline V lookup: CDR1 SQVTM, CDR2 ANQGSEA. The CDR3 totals 12 residues. The CDR3 sequence: CSVTSGSRELFF. The CDR3 DNA sequence: TGCAGCGTGACTAGCGGGAGCCGGGAGCTGTTTTTT.

The V call is TRBV6-4, the J call TRBJ2-1; possibly TRBD2 for D (5 bases). Per the germline V gene, CDR1 is MRHNA and CDR2 is SNTAGT. This CDR3 spans 15 amino acids. V gave up 0 bases and J gave up 7 bases, with 13 bases separating them. CDR3 DNA sequence: TGTGCCAGCAGTGACTCGGGCACGCCGGGGAATGAGCAGTTCTTC. Its translation is CASSDSGTPGNEQFF.

The chain combines TRBV6-5 with TRBJ1-2, with D maybe TRBD1 (5 bases). V shed 5 bases and J shed 6 bases, with 19 bases lying between them. The CDR3 covers 15 residues. In germline, CDR1 is MNHEY, CDR2 SVGAGI. CDR3 sequence: CASSPGLGRADGYTF. The CDR3 bases are TGTGCCAGCAGTCCGGGCCTGGGCAGGGCGGATGGCTACACCTTC.

The V gene is TRBV10-3, the J gene TRBJ2-1, with 12 bases matching TRBD2. Per the germline V gene, CDR1 is ENHRY and CDR2 is SYGVKD. V trimming: 2 bases; J trimming: 5 bases; junction bases outside the gene matches: 7. This CDR3 is built from 17 residues. The chain's CDR3 is CAISEPSGGERNNEQFF. As DNA, the CDR3 is TGTGCCATCAGTGAGCCTAGCGGGGGGGAACGAAACAATGAGCAGTTCTTC.

The chain is built from TRBV27 and TRBJ1-1, with D perhaps matching TRBD1 (5 bases). Trimming shortened V by 5 bases and J by 1 base, and 14 bases separated the two germline ends. The CDR3 runs to 15 residues. The germline gives CDR1 MNHEY, CDR2 SMNVEV (reference sequence). The CDR3 region has the DNA TGTGCCAGCAGTCCTGGTGTCACAGGGAACACTGAAGCTTTCTTT. It encodes CASSPGVTGNTEAFF.

This clone was counted a single time. The chain employs TRBV5-1 and TRBJ2-7; possible D gene TRBD1, 5 bases. The V end was cut by 3 bases, the J end by 5 bases, with 9 bases between. Per germline, CDR1 SGHRS and CDR2 YFSETQ. This CDR3 region has 12 residues. CDR3 in DNA: TGCGCCAGCAGCTACGACAGCCACGAGCAGTACTTC. Translated, it gives CASSYDSHEQYF.

The chain is built from TRBV20-1 and TRBJ2-2; tentative D call: TRBD1 (5 bases). The germline V gene has CDR1 DFQATT and CDR2 SNEGSKA (reference sequence). CDR3 length equals 11 residues. V was cut by 2 bases and J by 13 bases, with 11 bases left in between. This CDR3 reads CSARTGRGLFF. CDR3 nucleotide sequence: TGCAGTGCTAGAACAGGCCGTGGGCTGTTTTTT.

The chain employs TRBV2 and TRBJ2-7; 8 bases are a match to TRBD1. Germline V lookup: CDR1 SNHLY, CDR2 FYNNEI. This CDR3 comprises 13 residues. J lost 4 bases, V lost 7 bases, and 6 bases had no gene match. CDR3 residues: CASTAGGDYEQYF. The CDR3 region has the DNA TGTGCCAGCACCGCAGGGGGCGATTACGAGCAGTACTTC. Based on the CDR3 plus reference TRBV2 and TRBJ2-7, the full variable domain is EPEVTQTPSHQVTQMGQEVILRCVPISNHLYFYWYRQILGQKVEFLVSFYNNEISEKSEIFDDQFSVERPDGSNFTLKIRSTKLEDSAMYFCASTAGGDYEQYFGPGTRLTVT.

This clone is labeled medium-sized. J is TRBJ1-2 and V is TRBV4-3; 7 nucleotides match TRBD1. Trimming took 2 bases from V and 6 from J; bases not matched to a gene: 6. Looked up from germline, CDR1 is LGHNA and CDR2 is YSLEER. CDR3 length: 14 amino acids. The CDR3, as DNA: TGCGCCAGCAGCCAAACAGGGGTTGCAGATGGCTACACCTTC. It yields the protein CASSQTGVADGYTF.

The rearrangement joins TRBV7-9 to TRBJ2-5, with 9 bases identical to TRBD1. V lost 5 bases and J lost 5; bases outside the gene matches: 12. CDR1 and CDR2 (germline): SEHNR, FQNEAQ (reference sequence). This CDR3 region has 16 residues. Here the CDR3 DNA reads TGTGCCAGCAGCCCCCCTCCGGGACAGGGAAGGGAGACCCAGTACTTC. It encodes CASSPPPGQGRETQYF.

This clone was seen more than once but under ten times. The chain is built from TRBV9 and TRBJ2-3, with TRBD2 identical over 7 bases. From germline, CDR1 is SGDLS and CDR2 YYNGEE. Trimming at V came to 4 bases and at J to 3 bases, leaving 17 bases not matched to a gene. The CDR3 is 18 amino acids. In DNA, the CDR3 is TGTGCCAGCAGCCCCACCGTGTCGGGGCGGGAGCCGACAGATACGCAGTATTTT. Translating gives CASSPTVSGREPTDTQYF.

The chain is built from TRBV2 and TRBJ1-2, with D maybe TRBD1 (6 bases). Germline V gene lookup returns CDR1 SNHLY and CDR2 FYNNEI. The CDR3 length is 13 residues. V was cut by 5 bases and J by 4 bases, with 11 bases left in between. The CDR3 loop is CASSRTAFYGYTF. CDR3 bases: TGTGCCAGCAGTAGGACAGCTTTCTATGGCTACACCTTC.

The chain recombines TRBV7-3 with TRBJ2-1, with D possibly TRBD1 on 5 matching bases. This CDR3 contains 15 residues. V was cut by 5 bases and J by 5 bases, with 16 bases left in between. Germline CDR1 reads SGHTA; CDR2 reads FQGTGA. CDR3 sequence reads: CASSHRPTGDNEQFF. The CDR3 DNA follows: TGTGCCAGCAGCCACAGGCCAACAGGAGACAATGAGCAGTTCTTC.

This clone was seen just once. J is TRBJ2-1 and V is TRBV6-5; 11 bases map to TRBD2. The CDR3 totals 16 residues. V was pared by 2 bases and J by 8 bases, with 8 bases of the junction left unmatched. CDR1 and CDR2 (germline): MNHEY, SVGAGI. The CDR3 loop reads CASSYTHGLAGHEQFF. The CDR3 DNA follows: TGTGCCAGCAGTTACACCCACGGACTAGCGGGCCATGAGCAGTTCTTC.

The V and J genes are TRBV6-6 and TRBJ1-2; D possibly corresponds to TRBD1 (5 bases). The CDR3 is 13 amino acids. V was clipped by 0 bases and J by 6 bases, with 8 bases between them. CDR1 and CDR2 (germline): MNHNY, SVGAGI (reference sequence). The CDR3 reads CASSYSGGDGYTF. In nucleotides, the CDR3 is TGTGCCAGCAGTTACTCGGGGGGTGATGGCTACACCTTC.

The chain links TRBV7-2 to TRBJ1-5; the match to TRBD1 covers 9 bases. Looked up from germline, CDR1 is SGHTA and CDR2 is FQGNSA. Trimming removed 4 bases from V and 4 bases from J; junction bases left unmatched: 5. The CDR3 contains 15 residues. DNA of the CDR3: TGTGCCAGCAGCTCTAGGGGGACAGGGAATCAGCCCCAGCATTTT. Translated: CASSSRGTGNQPQHF.

The chain recombines TRBV11-3 with TRBJ2-7; a possible D gene is TRBD2 (6 bases). Looked up from germline, CDR1 is SGHNT and CDR2 is YENEEA. Trimming left V 5 bases short and J 5 bases short, with 13 bases between. The CDR3 loop spans 13 amino acids. This CDR3 reads CASSLGGSNEQYF. In DNA form, the CDR3 reads TGTGCCAGCAGCCTGGGGGGAAGTAACGAGCAGTACTTC.

The genes are TRBV28 and TRBJ2-1; 8 positions agree with TRBD1. The germline V gene encodes CDR1 MDHEN and CDR2 SYDVKM. The junction had 8 bases not matched to a gene; V was cut back by 3 bases and J by 7 bases. The CDR3 sequence is 15 residues long. The CDR3 region is CASSFAGGSWNEQFF. Here the CDR3 DNA reads TGTGCCAGCAGTTTTGCAGGGGGCAGTTGGAATGAGCAGTTCTTC.

The genes are TRBV5-5 and TRBJ1-1, with unresolved D. CDR3 length: 13 amino acids. Germline V lookup: CDR1 SGHKS, CDR2 YYEKEE (reference sequence). The V gene lost 4 bases and the J gene lost 4 bases, with 11 bases spanning the gap. The CDR3 DNA follows: TGTGCCAGCAGCCTAAAGTCTAGCACTGAAGCTTTCTTT. As protein: CASSLKSSTEAFF.

The chain has TRBV9 and TRBJ2-1; 10 nucleotides align to TRBD2. The V gene's germline CDR1 is SGDLS and CDR2 YYNGEE. Unmatched junction bases numbered 9, after V lost 4 bases and J lost 5 bases. The CDR3 extends over 16 amino acids. DNA of the CDR3: TGTGCCAGCAGCCCCCAAGGGGGACTAGCGAACAATGAGCAGTTCTTC. Its translation is CASSPQGGLANNEQFF.